The TCR beta chain described here comes from a study of Graves' ophthalmopathy and Graves' hyperthyroidism. Findings and limits, study-wide: Blood repertoires reportedly contained most expanded thyroid clonotypes above 0.001 frequency.

The ends lost 6 bases at V and 8 bases at J; junction bases unmatched: 10. The CDR3 is made up of 13 amino acids. Germline assignment: CDR1 SQVTM and CDR2 ANQGSEA. As regards this clonotype: The antigen is undetermined.

Serum thyroxine and TRAb, along with clinical symptoms, thyroid ultrasound and orbital computed tomography, were what diagnosis relied on. Investigators amplified TCR beta CDR3 regions from RNA transcripts. RT-PCR in the first round used HTBI primers; a second-round multiplex PCR followed. Via MiXCR, TCRdb re-called the multiplex PCR reads, giving one row per CDR3 protein. Among roughly 60,000 distinct CDR3 sequences listed, about half were seen once. The clonotype was recovered from an adult woman with Graves' ophthalmopathy. The chain employs TRBV29-1 and TRBJ2-1, with 7 bases aligning to TRBD2. The sequenced sample consisted of peripheral blood. CDR3 region: CSVLPASGYEQFF. The CDR3 coding sequence is TGCAGCGTACTTCCGGCTAGCGGATATGAGCAGTTCTTC.